What follows are 24 T cell receptor beta chains derived from one specimen sequenced in a study of early T cells in non-severe SARS-CoV-2 infection. TCRdb analysed the 5' RACE reads with MiXCR anew, one entry per CDR3 protein. The top ten clones hold just under 6.5% of a sample with some 18,000 distinct CDR3 sequences, around 5.7% of them seen once. Sequencing was carried out using whole blood. Source of these receptors: an adult who was a healthcare worker with PCR-confirmed SARS-CoV-2 infection or an uninfected control (not recorded which).

This clonotype is categorized as medium-sized. The chain is built from TRBV20-1 and TRBJ2-7; perhaps TRBD2 as D (6 bases). Germline V gives CDR1 DFQATT, CDR2 SNEGSKA (reference sequence). Between the trimmed V and J ends, which lost 5 bases and 3 bases, there was a span of 11 bases. This CDR3 region has 12 residues. The DNA of the CDR3 is TGCAGTGCTGGATTTAGCGGCTACGAGCAGTACTTC. This translates into CSAGFSGYEQYF.

CDR3 in DNA: TGTGCCAGCAGCTTTGGGACAGCCCTGAACACTGAAGCTTTCTTT. It translates to CASSFGTALNTEAFF. This chain links TRBV7-2 with TRBJ1-1, with 7 bases fitting TRBD1. The V gene's germline CDR1 is SGHTA and CDR2 FQGNSA. The CDR3 is made up of 15 amino acids. V lost 3 bases and J lost 0; bases outside the gene matches: 4.

This clonotype was seen at least ten times. V and J are TRBV19 and TRBJ2-7; 12 nucleotides agree with TRBD2. Unmatched junction bases numbered 2, after V lost 5 bases and J lost 6 bases. The germline V gene has CDR1 LNHDA and CDR2 SQIVND (reference sequence). The length of the CDR3 is 13 residues. The DNA of the CDR3 is TGTGCCAGTAGTTCTAGCGGGAGGGCCGAGCAGTACTTC. It encodes CASSSSGRAEQYF.

The chain carries TRBV6-1 and TRBJ2-6; TRBD2 is a possible D gene (6 bases). V was shortened by 0 bases and J by 0 bases, with 15 bases between the two germline ends. Germline assignment: CDR1 MNHNS and CDR2 SASEGT. The CDR3 extends over 19 amino acids. The CDR3: CASSEAQPSAGSGANVLTF. The DNA of the CDR3 is TGTGCCAGCAGTGAAGCGCAGCCTAGCGCGGGCTCTGGGGCCAACGTCCTGACTTTC.

This clonotype was seen ten or more times. The chain joins TRBV7-9 to TRBJ1-1, with D unclear. V lost 5 bases, J lost 11 bases, and 12 bases lay in between. The CDR3 consists of 11 residues. The germline V gene encodes CDR1 SEHNR and CDR2 FQNEAQ (reference sequence). This CDR3 reads CASSPGGEAFF. CDR3 in DNA: TGTGCCAGCAGCCCAGGCGGGGAGGCTTTCTTT.

This clonotype was counted at least ten times. The rearrangement links TRBV20-1 to TRBJ2-1, with D maybe TRBD1 (6 bases). V was cut by 7 bases and J by 0 bases, with 13 bases left in between. The CDR3 runs 14 residues. The germline gives CDR1 DFQATT, CDR2 SNEGSKA (reference sequence). This chain's CDR3 is CSESGQLSYNEQFF. In DNA form, the CDR3 reads TGCAGTGAAAGCGGACAGCTCTCCTACAATGAGCAGTTCTTC.

V and J are TRBV28 and TRBJ2-7, with 10 bases identical to TRBD1. The germline CDR1 and CDR2 sequences are MDHEN and SYDVKM. Trimming took 5 bases from V and 5 from J; bases not matched to a gene: 12. The CDR3 runs 16 residues. CDR3 protein: CASSTTGGQGSNEQYF. In nucleotides, the CDR3 is TGTGCCAGCAGTACGACAGGGGGCCAGGGATCGAACGAGCAGTACTTC.

Comment on this clonotype: This may stem from a read error, because a much larger clone lies one nucleotide away. The chain links TRBV3-1 to TRBJ2-3; 11 bases fit TRBD2. The CDR3 spans 15 residues. The V and J ends lost 6 bases and 6 bases, in that order; junction bases with no gene match: 8. Per the germline V gene, CDR1 is LGHDT and CDR2 is YNNKEL (reference sequence). CDR3 nucleotide sequence: TGTGCCAGCAGGTTGACTAGCGGGGTAACTGATACGCAGTATTTT. It is translated as CASRLTSGVTDTQYF.

This clonotype was counted between two and nine times. The rearrangement links TRBV9 to TRBJ2-1, with no clear D. This CDR3 contains 16 residues. Trimming took 0 bases from V and 6 from J, leaving 16 bases between them. Germline CDR1 and CDR2: SGDLS and YYNGEE. CDR3 coding DNA: TGTGCCAGCAGCGTAGAACTAAGCAGGATGGGCAATGAGCAGTTCTTC. Amino acids: CASSVELSRMGNEQFF.

This clonotype was detected only a few times. The chain is built from TRBV20-1 and TRBJ2-3, with 10 bases that match TRBD2. Germline V gene sequence: CDR1 DFQATT, CDR2 SNEGSKA (reference sequence). This CDR3 has 14 residues. The V and J ends lost 4 bases and 2 bases, in that order; junction bases with no gene match: 3. The DNA of the CDR3 is TGCAGTGCTATAACTAGCGGGAACACAGATACGCAGTATTTT. It translates to CSAITSGNTDTQYF.

In this sample, this clonotype turned up many times. The chain joins TRBV2 to TRBJ2-1; 10 bases align to TRBD2. Trimming at V came to 1 base and at J to 9 bases, leaving 9 bases not matched to a gene. There are 16 residues in the CDR3. The V gene's germline CDR1 is SNHLY and CDR2 FYNNEI. CDR3 in amino acids: CASSEDPSGRVLEQFF. The DNA of the CDR3 is TGTGCCAGCAGTGAAGACCCTAGCGGGAGAGTGCTTGAGCAGTTCTTC.

This clonotype appeared many times. The CDR3 loop reads CASSLDLAGEYF. CDR3 DNA sequence: TGTGCCAGCAGCTTAGATCTCGCAGGGGAGTACTTC. The chain couples TRBV11-2 to TRBJ2-7; D perhaps matches TRBD1 (6 bases). This CDR3 is built from 12 residues. Trimming cost V 0 bases and J 11 bases, with 11 bases left between them. The V gene's germline CDR1 is SGHAT and CDR2 FQNNGV.

The V gene is TRBV12-3 or TRBV12-4, the J gene TRBJ2-7; unclear D gene. This CDR3 is 14 amino acids long. V lost 4 bases and J lost 4, with 14 bases in between. The CDR3 DNA is TGTGCCAGCAGTTCACCCGACCTCTTTTACGAGCAGTACTTC. As protein: CASSSPDLFYEQYF.

This clonotype appeared many times. The rearrangement uses TRBV4-1 and TRBJ2-7; 7 bases map to TRBD1. The germline V gene encodes CDR1 MGHRA and CDR2 YSYEKL. With 4 bases clipped from V and 3 bases from J, the junction kept 6 bases outside the gene matches. CDR3 size: 14 residues. CDR3 sequence (DNA): TGCGCCAGCAGCCTGACAGGGAGTGACTACGAGCAGTACTTC. Amino acids: CASSLTGSDYEQYF.

This clonotype came up a few times. This chain links TRBV5-6 with TRBJ2-3, with 10 bases aligning to TRBD2. Germline CDR1 and CDR2: SGHDT and YYEEEE. V lost 4 bases, J lost 3 bases, and 23 bases stayed unmatched. CDR3 length equals 21 residues. In nucleotides, the CDR3 is TGTGCCAGCAGCCAAAAAATCGTCCTAGCGGGAGCCCCAAGAAGTACAGATACGCAGTATTTT. It encodes CASSQKIVLAGAPRSTDTQYF.

This clonotype occurred a few times. The chain combines TRBV28 with TRBJ2-7; D possibly corresponds to TRBD1 (5 bases). Trimming removed 5 bases at V and 3 bases at J, with 5 bases between. CDR3 size: 11 residues. Germline V lookup: CDR1 MDHEN, CDR2 SYDVKM. In DNA form, the CDR3 reads TGTGCCAGCAGTAGGGGCTACGAGCAGTACTTC. It encodes CASSRGYEQYF. The complete variable domain, with remaining parts taken from reference TRBV28 and TRBJ2-7, reads DVKVTQSSRYLVKRTGEKVFLECVQDMDHENMFWYRQDPGLGLRLIYFSYDVKMKEKGDIPEGYSVSREKKERFSLILESASTNQTSMYLCASSRGYEQYFGPGTRLTVT.

This clonotype was seen repeatedly, ten times or more. V and J are TRBV5-1 and TRBJ2-2, with D unclear. This CDR3 is 15 amino acids long. V shed 1 base and J shed 6 bases, with 13 bases lying between them. Germline lookup yields CDR1 SGHRS and CDR2 YFSETQ. The CDR3: CASSLSDSYPGELFF. In DNA form, the CDR3 reads TGCGCCAGCAGCTTGTCAGACTCCTATCCCGGGGAGCTGTTTTTT.

This clonotype was counted a few times. The chain couples TRBV19 to TRBJ2-4; 7 positions agree with TRBD2. The V gene's germline CDR1 is LNHDA and CDR2 SQIVND (reference sequence). V lost 3 bases to trimming and J lost 0 bases; unmatched junction nucleotides: 11. This CDR3 is built from 18 residues. DNA of the CDR3: TGTGCCAGTAGTATTTCCGGGAGGCCTACTCTAGCCAAAAACATTCAGTACTTC. Translation gives CASSISGRPTLAKNIQYF.

The chain carries TRBV7-9 and TRBJ2-5; 8 nucleotides line up with TRBD2. The trim removed 1 base at V and 0 bases at J, leaving 4 bases unmatched. The CDR3 extends over 16 amino acids. Germline CDR1 SEHNR, CDR2 FQNEAQ (reference sequence). CDR3: CASSLVTSANQETQYF. CDR3 coding DNA: TGTGCCAGCAGCTTAGTGACTAGCGCAAACCAAGAGACCCAGTACTTC.

This rearrangement joins TRBV6-2 or TRBV6-3 to TRBJ2-1; the D gene is possibly TRBD2 (5 bases). CDR1 and CDR2 (germline): MNHEY, SVGEGT. CDR3 length: 12 amino acids. V lost 5 bases, J lost 8 bases, and 10 bases lay in between. In nucleotides, the CDR3 is TGTGCCAGCAGTAGGCTAGCCCATGAGCAGTTCTTC. Its protein is CASSRLAHEQFF.

J is TRBJ2-7 and V is TRBV13; 9 nucleotides match TRBD1. Losses at the gene ends were 5 bases for V and 7 bases for J; bases not matched to a gene: 12. The CDR3 is 15 amino acids. Germline V gene sequence: CDR1 PRHDT, CDR2 FYEKMQ (reference sequence). The CDR3 here is CASSPLGDRVEEQYF. The CDR3 coding sequence is TGTGCCAGCAGCCCCCTCGGGGACAGGGTTGAGGAGCAGTACTTC.

This clonotype has ten or more counts. This chain connects TRBV28 to TRBJ2-7, with D possibly being TRBD2 (5 bases). With 11 bases removed from V and 0 bases from J, the gap between germline ends came to 11 bases. Germline V lookup: CDR1 MDHEN, CDR2 SYDVKM. The CDR3 runs 12 residues. The CDR3 nucleotides are TGTGCCGGGCGGAGGCCCTCCTACGAGCAGTACTTC. The encoded protein is CAGRRPSYEQYF.

At least ten counts were recorded for this clonotype. The chain has TRBV5-5 and TRBJ1-1; the match to TRBD1 covers 7 bases. The CDR3 has 15 residues. The germline V gene encodes CDR1 SGHKS and CDR2 YYEKEE (reference sequence). V was pared by 4 bases and J by 1 base, with 7 bases of the junction left unmatched. This CDR3 reads CASSRSGTANTEAFF. The CDR3 DNA is TGTGCCAGCAGCCGTTCCGGGACAGCGAACACTGAAGCTTTCTTT.

This clonotype was found a few times. V is TRBV5-1 and J is TRBJ2-7, with D possibly being TRBD1 or TRBD2 (8 bases each). Deletions cut 4 bases from V and 3 bases from J, with 17 bases between. The CDR3 has 15 amino acids. Germline lookup yields CDR1 SGHRS and CDR2 YFSETQ. Here the CDR3 reads CASSPGGTGHYEQYF. The CDR3 region has the DNA TGCGCCAGCAGCCCGGGGGGGACAGGCCACTACGAGCAGTACTTC.